The rows below give T cell receptor beta chains drawn from one sample of a study of T cells after yellow fever vaccination. TCRdb itself ran the 5' RACE reads through MiXCR, one entry per CDR3 protein. The sample consists of 200,000 or so distinct CDR3 sequences, roughly 6.8% of them appearing once. Sequenced here: CD4+ T cells sorted from PBMCs, sampled on the day of the yellow fever booster vaccination. The receptors stem from a man between 25 and 39 years old who received the YFV17D yellow fever vaccine. Both conserved end residues are part of each CDR3. A D gene is named only where the DNA matches it firmly. Not every row has a clone size; where given, it reads once, few, many or a size class.

>TRBJ1-4|.|many|13|TRBV18
TGTGCCAGCTCACGGGGATTAATGGAAAAACTGTTTTTT
CASSRGLMEKLFF
>TRBJ2-1|TRBD2|few|15|TRBV30
TGTGCCTGGAGATGGACTAGCGGGAGTTCGGGTGAGCAGTTCTTC
CAWRWTSGSSGEQFF
>TRBJ2-3|TRBD2|few|14|TRBV20-1
TGCAGTGCTAGAGGCCTAGCGGGAGACGGTACGCAGTATTTT
CSARGLAGDGTQYF
>TRBJ1-6|.|many|17|TRBV4-3
TGCGCCAGCAGCCAAGATGTTGCGAGCTCCTATAATTCACCCCTCCACTTT
CASSQDVASSYNSPLHF
>TRBJ1-1|.|few|16|TRBV5-6
TGTGCCAGCAGCTTGGGATCAGGTTTGGGGAACACTGAAGCTTTCTTT
CASSLGSGLGNTEAFF
>TRBJ2-2|.|.|13|TRBV24-1
TGTGCCACCAGTGGAGAGGTTGTCGGGGAGCTGTTTTTT
CATSGEVVGELFF
>TRBJ2-7|.|.|13|TRBV20-1
TGCAGTGTCCAACGTAGGTTAACCTACGAGCAGTACTTC
CSVQRRLTYEQYF
>TRBJ2-5|.|few|17|TRBV12-3/TRBV12-4
TGTGCCAGCAGTTTGCGCCCGATTTCAATAACGGAAGAGACCCAGTACTTC
CASSLRPISITEETQYF
>TRBJ2-4|.|.|13|TRBV5-4
TGTGCCAGCAGCCCAATAGGGGGAGGCATTCAGTACTTC
CASSPIGGGIQYF
>TRBJ2-3|.|few|13|TRBV20-1
TGCAGTGCTAGAGATGGGCCCACAGATACGCAGTATTTT
CSARDGPTDTQYF
>TRBJ2-7|.|.|13|TRBV7-9
TGTGCCAGCAGCTTTAATGGCGTTTACGAGCAGTACTTC
CASSFNGVYEQYF
>TRBJ2-3|.|many|14|TRBV10-2
TGCGCCAGCTTGGCCGGCACACGCACAGATACGCAGTATTTT
CASLAGTRTDTQYF
>TRBJ2-1|TRBD2|few|18|TRBV7-2
TGTGCCAGCAGCTTAGCGATTTTAGCGGGGAGCTCCTACAATGAGCAGTTCTTC
CASSLAILAGSSYNEQFF
>TRBJ2-7|TRBD1|many|13|TRBV7-7
TGTGCCAGCAGCAAACAAACAGGGGGCGAGCAGTACTTC
CASSKQTGGEQYF
>TRBJ2-1|.|many|14|TRBV10-3
TGTGCCATCAGTGGGACAAACCAGAACAATGAGCAGTTCTTC
CAISGTNQNNEQFF
>TRBJ2-1|TRBD2|few|14|TRBV20-1
TGCAGTGCTAGTTCCGGCGGGAGTCAGAATGAGCAGTTCTTC
CSASSGGSQNEQFF
>TRBJ2-3|TRBD1|many|15|TRBV11-2
TGTGCCAGCAGCTTATGGGGACAGGGCGCAGATACGCAGTATTTT
CASSLWGQGADTQYF
>TRBJ2-7|TRBD1|few|15|TRBV20-1
TGCAGTGCCCCCCAGGCGGACAGGGGGTCCTACGAGCAGTACTTC
CSAPQADRGSYEQYF
>TRBJ1-1|.|many|16|TRBV18
TGTGCCAGCTCACCACTTTCGGGGGGCCGGGACACTGAAGCTTTCTTT
CASSPLSGGRDTEAFF
>TRBJ1-4|.|.|15|TRBV4-3
TGCGCCAGCAGCCAAGAAGCCCGGTATAATGAAAAACTGTTTTTT
CASSQEARYNEKLFF
>TRBJ1-1|.|many|12|TRBV20-1
TGCAGTGCTAGTTTGGCTTCATTTCAAGCTTTCTTT
CSASLASFQAFF
>TRBJ2-7|TRBD2|once|14|TRBV6-5
TGTGCCAGCAGGTACGAAGCGGGAGCCTACGAGCAGTACTTC
CASRYEAGAYEQYF